Below, 27 T cell receptor beta chains from the same sample are listed, as sequenced in a study of shared clonotypes between healthy human individuals. Only in-frame clones appear in the TCRdb table, and some are missing; sequencing was by immunoSEQ multiplex PCR. The sample shows millions of clones, over 90% of them seen only once. The sequenced material came from naive CD4+ T cells from PBMCs. The subset was: CD45RA+ positively selected. All receptors derive from a man aged 18 to 29 in good health. Some clones in this sample may be carry-over from other donors' samples.

The chain links TRBV29-1 to TRBJ2-7; 8 positions agree with TRBD2. The CDR3 loop spans 13 amino acids. From germline, CDR1 is SQVTM and CDR2 ANQGSEA. V shed 6 bases and J 2 bases; nucleotides not matched to a gene: 6. The chain's CDR3 is CSVKTSGTYEQYF. The CDR3 DNA is TGCAGCGTGAAAACTAGCGGTACCTACGAGCAGTACTTC.

The genes are TRBV7-3 and TRBJ2-2; no clear D gene. CDR3 length: 11 residues. V lost 5 bases to trimming and J lost 4 bases, with 2 bases between them. Germline V gene sequence: CDR1 SGHTA, CDR2 FQGTGA. The CDR3 sequence is CASSVTGELFF. The CDR3 DNA sequence: TGTGCCAGCAGCGTCACCGGGGAGCTGTTTTTT. The whole variable domain, remainder taken from reference TRBV7-3 and TRBJ2-2, is GAGVSQTPSNKVTEKGKYVELRCDPISGHTALYWYRQSLGQGPEFLIYFQGTGAADDSGLPNDRFFAVRPEGSVSTLKIQRTERGDSAVYLCASSVTGELFFGEGSRLTVL.

The CDR3: CASFTDTDTQYF. The DNA of the CDR3 is TGTGCCAGCTTCACTGACACAGATACGCAGTATTTT. The rearrangement links TRBV2 to TRBJ2-3; D not resolved. This CDR3 is built from 12 residues. Germline CDR1 reads SNHLY; CDR2 reads FYNNEI. Trimming cost V 8 bases and J 2 bases, with 8 bases left between them.

The chain recombines TRBV18 with TRBJ2-7; 9 bases match TRBD2. Germline-derived CDR1 and CDR2 are KGHSH and LQKENI. This CDR3 has 15 residues. With V trimmed by 1 base and J by 2 bases, 3 bases remained unmatched. CDR3 DNA: TGTGCCAGCTCACCACGAGCGGGAGGCGCCTACGAGCAGTACTTC. Its protein product is CASSPRAGGAYEQYF.

The V gene is TRBV5-1, the J gene TRBJ2-7; possible D gene TRBD1, 6 bases. This CDR3 has 12 amino acids. V was pared by 6 bases and J by 7 bases, with 14 bases between. Germline CDR1 SGHRS, CDR2 YFSETQ. The CDR3 loop reads CASIRTVYEQYF. The DNA for the CDR3 is TGCGCCAGCATCCGGACAGTTTATGAGCAGTACTTC.

The chain has TRBV6-1 and TRBJ2-3; the D is unclear. CDR3 length equals 13 residues. Trimming removed 8 bases at V and 0 bases at J, with 9 bases between. Germline V CDR1 and CDR2: MNHNS, SASEGT. CDR3 DNA: TGTGCCAGCCGACCTACTAGCACAGATACGCAGTATTTT. Protein sequence: CASRPTSTDTQYF.

The J gene is TRBJ1-1, the V gene TRBV7-9, with 7 nucleotides matching TRBD1. The V gene's germline CDR1 is SEHNR and CDR2 FQNEAQ (reference sequence). The CDR3 length is 14 residues. V was clipped by 4 bases and J by 5 bases; unmatched bases: 7. The CDR3 DNA follows: TGTGCCAGCAGCTCGTCAGGGGGGCGGACTGAAGCTTTCTTT. Its protein product is CASSSSGGRTEAFF.

This rearrangement joins TRBV18 to TRBJ1-1; maybe TRBD1 (5 bases). Trimming took 5 bases from V and 3 from J, leaving 10 bases between them. This CDR3 is 13 amino acids long. Germline V gene sequence: CDR1 KGHSH, CDR2 LQKENI. DNA of the CDR3: TGTGCCAGCTCATCGGACATCGACACTGAAGCTTTCTTT. It is translated as CASSSDIDTEAFF.

The count of this clone is one. This chain connects TRBV28 to TRBJ2-7, with D perhaps TRBD2 (6 bases). The CDR3 runs to 11 residues. The V end lost 8 bases, the J end lost 3 bases, and 8 bases lay between the germline ends. Germline assignment: CDR1 MDHEN and CDR2 SYDVKM. The CDR3 sequence: CASGGHYEQYF. CDR3 DNA sequence: TGTGCCAGCGGAGGGCACTACGAGCAGTACTTC.

V is TRBV27 and J is TRBJ2-4; D assignment may be TRBD1 or TRBD2 (6 bases each). The V gene lost 4 bases and the J gene lost 7 bases, with 20 bases spanning the gap. The CDR3 is 16 amino acids. Per the germline V gene, CDR1 is MNHEY and CDR2 is SMNVEV (reference sequence). The CDR3 region has the DNA TGTGCCAGCAGTTCCCGACTAGATTTTAGGGGGAACATTCAGTACTTC. This translates into CASSSRLDFRGNIQYF.

Here the CDR3 reads CASNDNLNTEAFF. In DNA form, the CDR3 reads TGTGCCAGCAACGACAACCTGAACACTGAAGCTTTCTTT. This chain connects TRBV7-2 to TRBJ1-1, with D uncertain. Germline V CDR1 and CDR2: SGHTA, FQGNSA. V was clipped by 7 bases and J by 0 bases, with 9 bases between them. The CDR3 is made up of 13 amino acids. Based on the CDR3 plus reference TRBV7-2 and TRBJ1-1, the full variable domain is GAGVSQSPSNKVTEKGKDVELRCDPISGHTALYWYRQSLGQGLEFLIYFQGNSAPDKSGLPSDRFSAERTGGSVSTLTIQRTQQEDSAVYLCASNDNLNTEAFFGQGTRLTVV.

The V call is TRBV21-1, the J call TRBJ2-7; the table's D call of TRBD1 was not tested on the DNA. TRBV21-1 is recorded as a pseudogene. The CDR3 spans 16 residues. CDR3 sequence reads: CASRGSGTGGSYEQYF. The DNA for the CDR3 is TGTGCCAGCAGAGGGTCCGGGACAGGGGGCTCCTACGAGCAGTACTTC.

Regarding this clone: The same CDR3 also results from other DNA sequences found in this sample. The rearrangement links TRBV5-1 to TRBJ2-3; D unclear. CDR3 length: 14 amino acids. V shed 4 bases and J shed 1 base, with 10 bases lying between them. The germline CDR1 and CDR2 sequences are SGHRS and YFSETQ. This CDR3 reads CASSLTRGTDTQYF. As DNA, the CDR3 is TGCGCCAGCAGCCTCACGCGAGGCACAGATACGCAGTATTTT.

The chain carries TRBV7-2 and TRBJ1-3, with 7 bases matching TRBD1. Germline V gives CDR1 SGHTA, CDR2 FQGNSA. Trimming removed 3 bases from V and 1 base from J; junction bases left unmatched: 6. This CDR3 is built from 16 residues. The CDR3 loop is CASSLGQSKSGNTIYF. For the CDR3, the DNA is TGTGCCAGCAGCTTGGGACAGAGCAAGTCTGGAAACACCATATATTTT.

The V gene is TRBV11-3, the J gene TRBJ2-7; D possibly corresponds to TRBD2 (6 bases). V shed 1 base and J shed 5 bases, with 15 bases lying between them. CDR1 is SGHNT and CDR2 is YENEEA in the germline V gene. There are 15 residues in the CDR3. The CDR3 loop reads CASSLGGWGENEQYF. CDR3 sequence (DNA): TGTGCCAGCAGCTTAGGAGGGTGGGGGGAGAACGAGCAGTACTTC.

The rearrangement joins TRBV4-3 to TRBJ2-2; D is possibly TRBD1 (6 bases). The CDR3 covers 17 residues. Between the trimmed V and J ends, which lost 0 bases and 2 bases, there was a span of 13 bases. Per germline, CDR1 LGHNA and CDR2 YSLEER. CDR3 coding DNA: TGCGCCAGCAGCCAAGATAAGGACAGAATTAACACCGGGGAGCTGTTTTTT. Protein sequence: CASSQDKDRINTGELFF.

The V and J genes are TRBV5-1 and TRBJ2-4; 8 bases are a match to TRBD1. The CDR3 contains 15 residues. V trimming: 3 bases; J trimming: 5 bases; junction bases outside the gene matches: 7. The V gene's germline CDR1 is SGHRS and CDR2 YFSETQ. The CDR3, as DNA: TGCGCCAGCAGCTCAGACGGGACAGGACAAAACATTCAGTACTTC. Amino acids: CASSSDGTGQNIQYF.

As regards this clone: This specimen includes other DNA sequences encoding the same CDR3. This chain connects TRBV28 to TRBJ1-5; no clear D. The germline V and J ends were trimmed by 1 base and 7 bases, with 5 bases remaining between them. This CDR3 has 12 residues. Germline V gene lookup returns CDR1 MDHEN and CDR2 SYDVKM. The chain's CDR3 is CASSLFLQPQHF. Here the CDR3 DNA reads TGTGCCAGCAGTTTATTCCTGCAGCCCCAGCATTTT. Full variable domain (rest looked up from reference TRBV28 and TRBJ1-5): DVKVTQSSRYLVKRTGEKVFLECVQDMDHENMFWYRQDPGLGLRLIYFSYDVKMKEKGDIPEGYSVSREKKERFSLILESASTNQTSMYLCASSLFLQPQHFGDGTRLSIL.

The rearrangement links TRBV18 to TRBJ2-2, with a weak D call TRBD2 (6 bases). Germline values: CDR1 KGHSH, CDR2 LQKENI. Between the trimmed V and J ends, which lost 3 bases and 3 bases, there was a span of 11 bases. This CDR3 is built from 15 residues. The CDR3 DNA reads TGTGCCAGCTCACCCCTCGGGGGAGACACCGGGGAGCTGTTTTTT. It encodes CASSPLGGDTGELFF.

This clone came up once. The rearrangement uses TRBV7-9 and TRBJ2-7; 12 bases align to TRBD1. The germline V gene has CDR1 SEHNR and CDR2 FQNEAQ (reference sequence). V lost 4 bases, J lost 5 bases, and 6 bases stayed unmatched. CDR3 length: 15 residues. In DNA, the CDR3 is TGTGCCAGCAGCTCCCCGGGACAGGGGGCCGACGAGCAGTACTTC. Its protein product is CASSSPGQGADEQYF.

This rearrangement joins TRBV28 to TRBJ2-7; no firm D call. V was clipped by 2 bases and J by 3 bases, with 14 bases between them. The CDR3 has 15 amino acids. Germline V gene sequence: CDR1 MDHEN, CDR2 SYDVKM. The CDR3 is CASSLDPAMGYEQYF. The CDR3, as DNA: TGTGCCAGCAGTTTAGATCCGGCGATGGGCTACGAGCAGTACTTC.

The V gene is TRBV6-6, the J gene TRBJ1-1; D gene uncertain. V was trimmed by 8 bases and J by 6 bases, leaving 16 bases between them. This CDR3 contains 13 residues. Per germline, CDR1 MNHNY and CDR2 SVGAGI (reference sequence). The CDR3 bases are TGTGCCAGCTGGATGGGGAGCCCACCTGAAGCTTTCTTT. Translation: CASWMGSPPEAFF.

The J gene is TRBJ2-1, the V gene TRBV4-3; D unclear. Germline V gene lookup returns CDR1 LGHNA and CDR2 YSLEER. The CDR3 is made up of 15 amino acids. V was clipped by 4 bases and J by 1 base, with 11 bases between them. CDR3 nucleotide sequence: TGCGCCAGCAGCCCAGGACCGTCATCCTACAATGAGCAGTTCTTC. Its protein product is CASSPGPSSYNEQFF.

This chain uses TRBV4-3 with TRBJ1-5; D is ambiguous. Trimming left V 0 bases short and J 7 bases short, with 13 bases between. CDR3 length equals 15 residues. Germline CDR1 and CDR2: LGHNA and YSLEER. For the CDR3, the DNA is TGCGCCAGCAGCCAAGATCTTACACGGCTACAGCCCCAGCATTTT. Its translation: CASSQDLTRLQPQHF.

This clone was seen just once. The CDR3 protein is CASSLLATEAFF. The CDR3 coding sequence is TGTGCCAGCAGCTTATTGGCCACTGAAGCTTTCTTT. The chain links TRBV5-8 to TRBJ1-1, with D unresolved. V dropped 2 bases and J dropped 4 bases, with 6 bases sitting between them. CDR1 and CDR2 (germline): SGHTS, YDEGEE. This CDR3 contains 12 residues.

This chain joins TRBV7-9 and TRBJ2-1, with a possible D match to TRBD2 (5 bases). With 2 bases removed from V and 2 bases from J, the gap between germline ends came to 13 bases. Germline values: CDR1 SEHNR, CDR2 FQNEAQ (reference sequence). The CDR3 totals 16 residues. Here the CDR3 DNA reads TGTGCCAGCAGCTTACTCCCCGGGGAAACCTACAATGAGCAGTTCTTC. Its protein product is CASSLLPGETYNEQFF.

The chain couples TRBV28 to TRBJ1-1; TRBD1 might be the D (5 bases). Germline CDR1 and CDR2: MDHEN and SYDVKM. The CDR3 contains 15 residues. Trimming left V 5 bases short and J 0 bases short, with 13 bases between. This chain's CDR3 is CASSPPTVMNTEAFF. In nucleotides, the CDR3 is TGTGCCAGCAGTCCTCCGACAGTTATGAACACTGAAGCTTTCTTT.